The 6 T cell receptor beta chains listed next were all sequenced from one sample in a study of cytomegalovirus exposure and HLA in healthy donors. The PCR used 60 Vbeta and 13 Jbeta primers. Clones were read by immunoSEQ multiplex PCR, and TCRdb kept only the in-frame ones, dropping some. The sample contains roughly 180,000 clones, 82% of which appear only once. The sample taken for sequencing was PBMCs. The source of these receptors is a man aged 35 to 55 in good health and CMV-seronegative.

This chain links TRBV7-3 with TRBJ2-2; D is unclear. V was shortened by 4 bases and J by 0 bases, with 3 bases between the two germline ends. The CDR3 totals 13 residues. The germline V gene encodes CDR1 SGHTA and CDR2 FQGTGA. As DNA, the CDR3 is TGTGCCAGCAGCTCCTCGAACACCGGGGAGCTGTTTTTT. It codes for CASSSSNTGELFF.

CDR3 sequence: CASSEIVGTGIGTQYF. In DNA form, the CDR3 reads TGTGCCAGCAGTGAAATTGTAGGGACAGGGATAGGGACCCAGTACTTC. This sequence joins TRBV6-1 and TRBJ2-5; 9 nucleotides match TRBD1. The CDR3 contains 16 residues. V shed 2 bases and J 7 bases; nucleotides not matched to a gene: 11. In germline, CDR1 is MNHNS, CDR2 SASEGT.

The chain recombines TRBV6-6 with TRBJ2-7, with a tentative D call TRBD1 (5 bases). The CDR3 extends over 15 amino acids. V dropped 4 bases and J dropped 0 bases, with 13 bases sitting between them. The V gene's germline CDR1 is MNHNY and CDR2 SVGAGI (reference sequence). CDR3: CASSSGQGNSYEQYF. The DNA of the CDR3 is TGTGCCAGCAGTTCTGGGCAGGGAAACTCCTACGAGCAGTACTTC.

The genes are TRBV19 and TRBJ1-1; the match to TRBD1 covers 8 bases. Per germline, CDR1 LNHDA and CDR2 SQIVND (reference sequence). V was pared by 6 bases and J by 0 bases, with 9 bases of the junction left unmatched. CDR3 length: 16 residues. Here the CDR3 reads CASRGRDRPMNTEAFF. In DNA form, the CDR3 reads TGTGCCAGTAGGGGACGGGACAGGCCTATGAACACTGAAGCTTTCTTT.

This chain connects TRBV6-5 to TRBJ1-4, with 8 nucleotides matching TRBD1. V shed 6 bases and J 4 bases; nucleotides not matched to a gene: 1. The CDR3 extends over 13 amino acids. Germline V gene data show CDR1 as MNHEY and CDR2 as SVGAGI. CDR3 DNA: TGTGCCAGCAGGGACAGGGTTAATGAAAAACTGTTTTTT. This sequence encodes CASRDRVNEKLFF.

The chain is built from TRBV4-3 and TRBJ2-7; 7 bases fit TRBD2. The CDR3 loop spans 14 amino acids. V shed 2 bases and J 6 bases; nucleotides not matched to a gene: 7. Looked up from germline, CDR1 is LGHNA and CDR2 is YSLEER. The DNA of the CDR3 is TGCGCCAGCAGCCAACAGCGGGGAGTAAGCGAGCAGTACTTC. This codes for CASSQQRGVSEQYF.